The source of this T cell receptor (beta chain) is a study of blood T cell repertoires in COVID-19. Trimming left V 2 bases short and J 5 bases short, with 4 bases between. Germline CDR1 and CDR2: MNHNS and SASEGT. The CDR3 covers 11 residues. Libraries were prepared by immunoSEQ multiplex PCR; TCRdb keeps only in-frame clonotypes and omits some of them. The sample holds fewer than 80,000 clones, 75% to 95% seen once. The TCR sequence derives from a human donor in a cohort sampled during active COVID-19. The source material was peripheral blood. This chain connects TRBV6-1 to TRBJ2-7; D is ambiguous. In DNA, the CDR3 is TGTGCCAGCAGTGAACTCCACGAGCAGTACTTC. It codes for CASSELHEQYF.